The 27 T cell receptor beta chains given below trace back to one sample, sequenced in a study of CD8 T cells in ankylosing spondylitis. TCRdb re-called the 5' RACE reads with MiXCR, one entry per CDR3 protein. The table records some 270,000 distinct CDR3 sequences, 18% of them present only once. Material for sequencing was blood, either unsorted or a sorted T cell fraction (not recorded which). The receptors stem from a male donor with ankylosing spondylitis or in good health (not recorded which).

The rearrangement uses TRBV4-2 and TRBJ2-3; a possible D gene is TRBD2 (5 bases). V lost 0 bases and J 1 base, leaving 14 bases between the germline ends. This CDR3 comprises 17 residues. Germline-derived CDR1 and CDR2 are LGHNA and YNFKEQ. DNA of the CDR3: TGTGCCAGCAGCCAAGACTGGTCGGGGATTGGCACAGATACGCAGTATTTT. It specifies CASSQDWSGIGTDTQYF.

This clonotype was counted a few times. The V gene is TRBV5-6, the J gene TRBJ2-1; D unclear. The germline V gene has CDR1 SGHDT and CDR2 YYEEEE. The germline V and J ends were trimmed by 2 bases and 0 bases, with 9 bases remaining between them. The CDR3 totals 15 residues. This CDR3 is CASSFPVTSYNEQFF. The CDR3 DNA sequence: TGTGCCAGCAGCTTTCCCGTCACCTCCTACAATGAGCAGTTCTTC.

In its sample, this clonotype was seen many times. The rearrangement joins TRBV29-1 to TRBJ2-1; the D gene is possibly TRBD2 (6 bases). Germline V gene sequence: CDR1 SQVTM, CDR2 ANQGSEA. CDR3 length: 14 amino acids. Trimming took 5 bases from V and 7 from J, leaving 18 bases between them. CDR3 coding DNA: TGCAGCGTTCGGACTGCTTATGGGGGGAATGAGCAGTTCTTC. Translation gives CSVRTAYGGNEQFF.

At least ten counts were recorded for this clonotype. The V gene is TRBV7-6, the J gene TRBJ2-7; D is possibly TRBD1 or TRBD2 (5 bases each). Germline assignment: CDR1 SGHVS and CDR2 FNYEAQ. The CDR3 is 15 amino acids. Trimming left V 5 bases short and J 3 bases short, with 17 bases between. The CDR3 nucleotides read TGTGCCAGCAGCCCAATTTGGGATGGGGGCTACGAGCAGTACTTC. Its protein product is CASSPIWDGGYEQYF. The full variable domain, its missing parts supplied by reference TRBV7-6 and TRBJ2-7, is GAGVSQSPRYKVTKRGQDVALRCDPISGHVSLYWYRQALGQGPEFLTYFNYEAQQDKSGLPNDRFSAERPEGSISTLTIQRTEQRDSAMYRCASSPIWDGGYEQYFGPGTRLTVT.

The rearrangement uses TRBV20-1 and TRBJ2-7; TRBD2 is a possible D gene (5 bases). V was pared by 0 bases and J by 0 bases, with 12 bases between. The CDR3 sequence is 15 residues long. Per the germline V gene, CDR1 is DFQATT and CDR2 is SNEGSKA (reference sequence). In DNA, the CDR3 is TGCAGTGCTAGAGAGTTGAGCGGAACCTCCTACGAGCAGTACTTC. It translates to CSARELSGTSYEQYF.

The J gene is TRBJ2-3, the V gene TRBV29-1; 10 bases agree with TRBD2. The CDR3 spans 16 residues. CDR1 and CDR2 from the germline V gene are SQVTM and ANQGSEA. J lost 4 bases, V lost 4 bases, and 11 bases had no gene match. The CDR3 is CSVGILAGVLPDTQYF. The CDR3 DNA follows: TGCAGCGTTGGGATTCTAGCGGGAGTACTGCCAGATACGCAGTATTTT.

The chain links TRBV9 to TRBJ1-2; TRBD1 agrees at 8 bases. CDR1 and CDR2 (germline): SGDLS, YYNGEE. This CDR3 has 14 residues. V shed 2 bases, J shed 8 bases, and the junction held 8 bases outside the gene matches. The CDR3 sequence: CASSVQGAPGGYTF. As DNA, the CDR3 is TGTGCCAGCAGCGTGCAGGGGGCGCCGGGAGGCTACACCTTC.

The chain uses TRBV12-3 or TRBV12-4 and TRBJ2-1; 10 bases fit TRBD1. The CDR3 has 16 residues. Unmatched junction bases numbered 7, after V lost 5 bases and J lost 3 bases. CDR3 region: CASSTSGTGDYNEQFF. As DNA, the CDR3 is TGTGCCAGCAGTACCTCCGGGACAGGGGACTACAATGAGCAGTTCTTC.

This clonotype was found a few times. The chain has TRBV20-1 and TRBJ2-1; 7 bases map to TRBD2. V was clipped by 1 base and J by 2 bases; unmatched bases: 5. Germline lookup yields CDR1 DFQATT and CDR2 SNEGSKA (reference sequence). This CDR3 comprises 15 residues. CDR3 nucleotides: TGCAGTGCTAGAGTTTGGGGAGGGACCTACAATGAGCAGTTCTTC. This translates into CSARVWGGTYNEQFF.

There are many counts of this clonotype. V is TRBV10-3 and J is TRBJ2-3; D is possibly TRBD2 (6 bases). Per the germline V gene, CDR1 is ENHRY and CDR2 is SYGVKD. CDR3 length equals 15 residues. Trimming removed 7 bases from V and 4 bases from J, with 18 bases in between. In DNA form, the CDR3 reads TGTGCCATCAACGTGGCTCGGGAGCCCCCAGATACGCAGTATTTT. Residues: CAINVAREPPDTQYF.

There are many counts of this clonotype. The chain couples TRBV12-3 or TRBV12-4 to TRBJ2-1; unclear D gene. The V end was cut by 6 bases, the J end by 4 bases, with 10 bases between. The CDR3 spans 13 residues. The CDR3 coding sequence is TGTGCCAGCAGCTTTTCATCGTACAATGAGCAGTTCTTC. Protein product: CASSFSSYNEQFF.

The chain employs TRBV15 and TRBJ2-6; TRBD1 is a possible D gene (6 bases). Trimming took off 3 bases at V and 0 bases at J, with 12 bases between the two ends. CDR3 size: 17 residues. Germline assignment: CDR1 LNHNV and CDR2 YYDKDF (reference sequence). As DNA, the CDR3 is TGTGCCACCAGCAGGGACAGTGGGCCCTCTGGGGCCAACGTCCTGACTTTC. It yields the protein CATSRDSGPSGANVLTF.

The chain recombines TRBV9 with TRBJ1-2; D is uncertain. V gave up 2 bases and J gave up 4 bases, with 9 bases separating them. Germline lookup yields CDR1 SGDLS and CDR2 YYNGEE. The length of the CDR3 is 13 residues. The CDR3 DNA follows: TGTGCCAGCAGCGTCTTGACATTCTATGGCTACACCTTC. This sequence encodes CASSVLTFYGYTF.

This clonotype was seen more than once but under ten times. The rearrangement uses TRBV29-1 and TRBJ1-1; no reliable D call. The length of the CDR3 is 12 residues. Germline loops: CDR1 SQVTM, CDR2 ANQGSEA. Trimming took off 7 bases at V and 6 bases at J, with 15 bases between the two ends. This CDR3 reads CSETRESAEAFF. The CDR3 DNA reads TGCAGCGAGACTCGGGAGTCGGCTGAAGCTTTCTTT.

V gene TRBV13 combines with J gene TRBJ2-1, with D tentatively TRBD2 (6 bases). The V gene lost 0 bases and the J gene lost 8 bases, with 14 bases spanning the gap. CDR1 and CDR2 (germline): PRHDT, FYEKMQ (reference sequence). There are 15 residues in the CDR3. The CDR3 sequence is CASSLGTRGSHEQFF. The CDR3 DNA reads TGTGCCAGCAGCTTAGGCACACGGGGGAGTCATGAGCAGTTCTTC.

The chain joins TRBV27 to TRBJ1-6; the D gene is possibly TRBD1 (5 bases). Germline V gene lookup returns CDR1 MNHEY and CDR2 SMNVEV (reference sequence). Trimming removed 2 bases at V and 5 bases at J, with 10 bases between. The CDR3 totals 15 residues. In nucleotides, the CDR3 is TGTGCCAGCAGTTTAAGGGGAGGCGATAATTCACCCCTCCACTTT. The encoded protein is CASSLRGGDNSPLHF.

This rearrangement joins TRBV11-1 to TRBJ2-7; 10 bases match TRBD1. Looked up from germline, CDR1 is SGHAT and CDR2 is FQDESV (reference sequence). The CDR3 is made up of 18 amino acids. The V gene end was trimmed by 6 bases and the J gene end by 2 bases; junction bases not matched to a gene: 16. The CDR3 DNA reads TGTGCCAGCAGGTTCCCCGGGACAGGGGCGAATTTAACCTACGAGCAGTACTTC. This sequence encodes CASRFPGTGANLTYEQYF.

The rearrangement joins TRBV4-3 to TRBJ2-5; 9 bases line up with TRBD2. V trimming: 0 bases; J trimming: 4 bases; junction bases outside the gene matches: 6. The V gene's germline CDR1 is LGHNA and CDR2 YSLEER. The CDR3 length is 16 residues. The CDR3 DNA reads TGCGCCAGCAGCCAAGACAGAGCGGGAGGCCGAGAGACCCAGTACTTC. It yields the protein CASSQDRAGGRETQYF.

This chain links TRBV10-3 with TRBJ2-2, with 8 positions matching TRBD1. The CDR3 is 15 residues long. The germline V gene has CDR1 ENHRY and CDR2 SYGVKD. Losses at the gene ends were 5 bases for V and 1 base for J; bases not matched to a gene: 3. CDR3 amino acids: CAISYGTGNTGELFF. CDR3 DNA: TGTGCCATCAGTTACGGGACAGGGAACACCGGGGAGCTGTTTTTT.

The chain is built from TRBV7-9 and TRBJ2-7; D not certain. The CDR3 has 14 residues. The V and J ends lost 3 bases and 0 bases respectively, with 9 bases between them. Germline lookup yields CDR1 SEHNR and CDR2 FQNEAQ (reference sequence). The CDR3 region is CASSLLGPSYEQYF. CDR3 DNA: TGTGCCAGCAGCTTGTTGGGCCCCTCCTACGAGCAGTACTTC.

This clonotype was observed many times. V and J are TRBV29-1 and TRBJ2-5, with D unresolved. V was trimmed by 4 bases and J by 1 base, leaving 7 bases between them. The CDR3 runs 12 residues. The germline V gene encodes CDR1 SQVTM and CDR2 ANQGSEA. This CDR3 reads CSVAYLQETQYF. CDR3 bases: TGCAGCGTTGCTTACCTCCAAGAGACCCAGTACTTC.

This clonotype turned up a few times. This sequence joins TRBV5-1 and TRBJ2-7; D may be TRBD1 (5 bases). V was cut by 3 bases and J by 2 bases, with 12 bases left in between. The CDR3 loop spans 14 amino acids. Germline CDR1 is SGHRS and CDR2 is YFSETQ. CDR3 in amino acids: CASSSRQSPYEQYF. In nucleotides, the CDR3 is TGCGCCAGCAGCTCCAGACAGAGTCCCTACGAGCAGTACTTC.

The rearrangement uses TRBV7-3 and TRBJ2-1, with a tentative D call TRBD2 (5 bases). The CDR3 extends over 15 amino acids. From germline, CDR1 is SGHTA and CDR2 FQGTGA. Trimming removed 2 bases from V and 0 bases from J, with 8 bases in between. The CDR3 DNA reads TGTGCCAGCAGCTTAGAGCGGTCCTCCTACAATGAGCAGTTCTTC. This translates into CASSLERSSYNEQFF. Combining the CDR3 with reference TRBV7-3 and TRBJ2-1 gives the whole variable domain GAGVSQTPSNKVTEKGKYVELRCDPISGHTALYWYRQSLGQGPEFLIYFQGTGAADDSGLPNDRFFAVRPEGSVSTLKIQRTERGDSAVYLCASSLERSSYNEQFFGPGTRLTVL.

The V gene is TRBV4-1, the J gene TRBJ1-5; no clear D gene. Trimming left V 3 bases short and J 2 bases short, with 8 bases between. This CDR3 has 14 amino acids. Germline CDR1 and CDR2: MGHRA and YSYEKL. The CDR3 nucleotides are TGCGCCAGCAGCCAGGCCCTCGGCAATCAGCCCCAGCATTTT. It specifies CASSQALGNQPQHF.

V and J are TRBV9 and TRBJ2-7; perhaps TRBD2 as D (7 bases). Germline assignment: CDR1 SGDLS and CDR2 YYNGEE. The CDR3 spans 14 residues. V was cut by 3 bases and J by 5 bases, with 15 bases left in between. In DNA form, the CDR3 reads TGTGCCAGCAGCGGCGGGGGCCCGGGCGACGAGCAGTACTTC. Its protein product is CASSGGGPGDEQYF.

The chain uses TRBV28 and TRBJ1-1; TRBD1 agrees at 8 bases. The CDR3 length is 16 residues. The germline CDR1 and CDR2 sequences are MDHEN and SYDVKM. Germline trimming cut 2 bases from V and 4 bases from J; bases unmatched to any gene: 9. CDR3 DNA: TGTGCCAGCAGTTTAACAGGGGGGGGTTTGGGCACTGAAGCTTTCTTT. It codes for CASSLTGGGLGTEAFF.

This rearrangement joins TRBV12-3 or TRBV12-4 to TRBJ2-1, with no clear D. The CDR3 extends over 16 amino acids. The germline V and J ends were trimmed by 3 bases and 5 bases, with 17 bases remaining between them. The CDR3 reads CASSLGLIDPNNEQFF. The CDR3 DNA sequence: TGTGCCAGCAGTTTGGGTTTGATAGACCCAAACAATGAGCAGTTCTTC.